This T cell receptor beta chain was recovered during a study of CD8 T cells in Susac syndrome. RNA, at roughly 0.45 to 1 ug, was reverse transcribed with random hexamers. Multiplex PCR with immunoSEQ amplified the TCR beta CDR3 across 54 Vbeta and 13 Jbeta. TCRdb re-called the immunoSEQ multiplex PCR reads with MiXCR, one entry per CDR3 protein. The sample lists roughly 200,000 distinct CDR3 sequences, roughly 95% occurring once. Age- and sex-matched healthy donors served as the control group. Negative isolation was used for CD8+ and CD4+ T cells, and FACS enrichment was applied to TEMRA cells. Trimming removed 1 base from V and 2 bases from J; junction bases left unmatched: 4. Germline V gene data show CDR1 as LNHNV and CDR2 as YYDKDF (reference sequence). The CDR3 runs 17 residues.

The chain couples TRBV15 to TRBJ2-1, with 11 nucleotides matching TRBD2. The sequencing sample was made of CD4+ T cells from PBMCs. The TCR was taken from a human donor in good health. The CDR3 region is CATSRGLLAGAYNEQFF. The DNA of the CDR3 is TGTGCCACCAGCAGAGGCCTACTAGCGGGGGCCTACAATGAGCAGTTCTTC.